This T cell receptor beta chain was obtained from a study of cytomegalovirus exposure and HLA in healthy donors. Study-level findings and limits: The classifier was said to identify cytomegalovirus status with high specificity and sensitivity. Several of the most significant clusters were apparently associated with common viral pathogens in a later analysis. Later analysis showed TCR association rates varying by HLA locus, highest for DRB1 and lowest for HLA-C. For most TCR beta V segments, an earlier analysis put the productive rate at about 87% or about 30% of the time.

The CDR3 is 14 amino acids. The germline V and J ends were trimmed by 5 bases and 1 base, with 11 bases remaining between them. Germline lookup yields CDR1 SGHVS and CDR2 FNYEAQ. A multiplex PCR was run with 60 Vbeta primers and 13 Jbeta primers. Sequencing used immunoSEQ multiplex PCR; TCRdb keeps in-frame clones, though not all of them. Among some 91,000 clones listed, approximately 76% were seen once. Comment on this clone: As yet, its antigen is unknown.

Sequencing used PBMCs. This TCR was sampled from a man aged 35 to 55 in good health and CMV-seropositive. The chain is built from TRBV7-6 and TRBJ1-2; no firm D call. The CDR3 nucleotides are TGTGCCAGCAGCACCGACAACAGTAACTATGGCTACACCTTC. Translating it yields CASSTDNSNYGYTF.